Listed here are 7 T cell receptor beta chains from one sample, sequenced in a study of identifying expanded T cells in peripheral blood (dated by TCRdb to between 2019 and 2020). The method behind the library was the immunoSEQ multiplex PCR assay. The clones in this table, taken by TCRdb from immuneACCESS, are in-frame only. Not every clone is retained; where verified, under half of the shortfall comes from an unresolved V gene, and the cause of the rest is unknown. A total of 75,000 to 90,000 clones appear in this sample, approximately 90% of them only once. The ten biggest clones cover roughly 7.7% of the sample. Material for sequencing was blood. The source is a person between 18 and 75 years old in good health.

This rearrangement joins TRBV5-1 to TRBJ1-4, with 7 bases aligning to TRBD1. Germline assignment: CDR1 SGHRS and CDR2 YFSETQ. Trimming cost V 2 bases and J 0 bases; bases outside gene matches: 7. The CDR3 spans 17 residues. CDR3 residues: CASSLQGSTATNEKLFF. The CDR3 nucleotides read TGCGCCAGCAGCTTACAGGGGTCCACTGCAACTAATGAAAAACTGTTTTTT.

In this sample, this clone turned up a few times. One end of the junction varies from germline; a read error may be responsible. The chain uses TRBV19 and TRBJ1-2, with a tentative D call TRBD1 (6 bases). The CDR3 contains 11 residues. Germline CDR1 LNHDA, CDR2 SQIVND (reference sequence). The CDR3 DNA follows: TGCGCCTCCACGGTGGGGGGGCCTTACACCTTC. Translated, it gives CASTVGGPYTF.

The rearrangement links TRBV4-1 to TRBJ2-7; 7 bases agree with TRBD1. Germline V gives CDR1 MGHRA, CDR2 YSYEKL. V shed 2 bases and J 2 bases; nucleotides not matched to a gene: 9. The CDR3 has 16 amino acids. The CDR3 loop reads CASSQYRQGVAYEQYF. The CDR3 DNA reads TGCGCCAGCAGCCAATACAGACAGGGCGTAGCCTACGAGCAGTACTTC.

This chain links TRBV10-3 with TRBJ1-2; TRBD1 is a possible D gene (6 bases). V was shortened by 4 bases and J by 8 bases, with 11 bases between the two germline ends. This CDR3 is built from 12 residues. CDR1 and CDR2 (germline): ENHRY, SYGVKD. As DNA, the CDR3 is TGTGCCATCAGTGGTGAGGGGGTCGGCTACACCTTC. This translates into CAISGEGVGYTF.

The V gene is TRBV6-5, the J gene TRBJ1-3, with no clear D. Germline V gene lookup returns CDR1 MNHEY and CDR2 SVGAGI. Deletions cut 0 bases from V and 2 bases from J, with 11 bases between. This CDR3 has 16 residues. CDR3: CASSYSRVGPGNTIYF. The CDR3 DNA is TGTGCCAGCAGTTACTCGAGGGTCGGACCTGGAAACACCATATATTTT.

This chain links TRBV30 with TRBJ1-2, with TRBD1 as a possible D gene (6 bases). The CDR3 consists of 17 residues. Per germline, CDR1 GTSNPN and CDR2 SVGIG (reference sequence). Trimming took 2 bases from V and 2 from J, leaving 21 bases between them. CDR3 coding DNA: TGTGCCTGGAGTCATTCCGAGGGGGACGCAGGCAACTATGGCTACACCTTC. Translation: CAWSHSEGDAGNYGYTF.

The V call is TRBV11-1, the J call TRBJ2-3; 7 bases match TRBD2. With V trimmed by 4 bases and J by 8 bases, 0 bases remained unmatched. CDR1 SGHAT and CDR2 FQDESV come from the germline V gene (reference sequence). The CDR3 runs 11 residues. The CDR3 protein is CASSSGGTQYF. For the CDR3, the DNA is TGTGCCAGCAGCTCGGGAGGTACGCAGTATTTT.